This T cell receptor beta chain stems from a study of cytomegalovirus exposure and HLA in healthy donors. Overall study results and limits: A link between a missense DCLRE1C variant and TCR beta V- and J-gene trimming emerged from a later analysis. Later findings reportedly placed an Asian-associated ancestry cluster below the roughly 690-donor mean for N-insertions. Rarity held for most TCR sequences, but there were some public TCRs that occurred in many donors.

Worth noting for this clone: Its antigen is unknown.

This cohort consisted of healthy bone marrow donors. PCR was performed using 60 Vbeta and 13 Jbeta primers. Sequenced by immunoSEQ multiplex PCR; TCRdb stores in-frame clones only, minus some. The sample has 150,000 to 180,000 clones, less than 80% seen once; the top ten hold 2.1%. J gave up 0 bases and V 5 bases, and 6 bases lay outside the gene matches. Germline CDR1 is SEHNR and CDR2 is FQNEAQ (reference sequence). The CDR3 length is 16 residues. The rearrangement uses TRBV7-9 and TRBJ2-7; 11 bases map to TRBD1. The specimen was PBMCs. This TCR was recovered from a man under 40 in good health and CMV-seronegative. The CDR3 nucleotides are TGTGCCAGCAGCCCCAGGACAGGGGGCAGCTCCTACGAGCAGTACTTC. Amino acids: CASSPRTGGSSYEQYF.